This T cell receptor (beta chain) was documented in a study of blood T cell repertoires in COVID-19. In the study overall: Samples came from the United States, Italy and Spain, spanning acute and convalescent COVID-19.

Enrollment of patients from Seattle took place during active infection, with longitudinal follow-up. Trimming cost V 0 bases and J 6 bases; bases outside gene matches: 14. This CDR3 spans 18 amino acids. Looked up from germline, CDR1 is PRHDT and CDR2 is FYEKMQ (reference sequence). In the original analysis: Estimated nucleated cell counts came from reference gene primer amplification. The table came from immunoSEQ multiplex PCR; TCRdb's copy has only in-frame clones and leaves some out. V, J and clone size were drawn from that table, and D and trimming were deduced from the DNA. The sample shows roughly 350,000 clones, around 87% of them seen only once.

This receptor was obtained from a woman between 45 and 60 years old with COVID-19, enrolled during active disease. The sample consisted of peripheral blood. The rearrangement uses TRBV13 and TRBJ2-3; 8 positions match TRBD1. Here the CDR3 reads CASSLGGQGNRMGDTQYF. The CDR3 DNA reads TGTGCCAGCAGCTTAGGCGGACAGGGTAATAGAATGGGGGATACGCAGTATTTT.